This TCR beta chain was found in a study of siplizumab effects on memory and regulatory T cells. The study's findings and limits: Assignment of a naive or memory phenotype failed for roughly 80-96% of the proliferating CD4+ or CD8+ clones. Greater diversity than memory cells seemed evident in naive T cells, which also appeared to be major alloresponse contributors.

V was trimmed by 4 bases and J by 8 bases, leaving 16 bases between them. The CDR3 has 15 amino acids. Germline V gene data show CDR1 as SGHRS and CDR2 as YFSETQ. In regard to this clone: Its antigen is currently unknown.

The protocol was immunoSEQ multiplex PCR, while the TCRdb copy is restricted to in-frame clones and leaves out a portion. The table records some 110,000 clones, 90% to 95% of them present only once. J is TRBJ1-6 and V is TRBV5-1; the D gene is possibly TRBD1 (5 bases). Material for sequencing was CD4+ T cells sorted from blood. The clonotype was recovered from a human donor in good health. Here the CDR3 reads CASSPAERGYSPLHF. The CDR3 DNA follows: TGCGCCAGCAGCCCCGCAGAGAGGGGCTATTCACCCCTCCACTTT.